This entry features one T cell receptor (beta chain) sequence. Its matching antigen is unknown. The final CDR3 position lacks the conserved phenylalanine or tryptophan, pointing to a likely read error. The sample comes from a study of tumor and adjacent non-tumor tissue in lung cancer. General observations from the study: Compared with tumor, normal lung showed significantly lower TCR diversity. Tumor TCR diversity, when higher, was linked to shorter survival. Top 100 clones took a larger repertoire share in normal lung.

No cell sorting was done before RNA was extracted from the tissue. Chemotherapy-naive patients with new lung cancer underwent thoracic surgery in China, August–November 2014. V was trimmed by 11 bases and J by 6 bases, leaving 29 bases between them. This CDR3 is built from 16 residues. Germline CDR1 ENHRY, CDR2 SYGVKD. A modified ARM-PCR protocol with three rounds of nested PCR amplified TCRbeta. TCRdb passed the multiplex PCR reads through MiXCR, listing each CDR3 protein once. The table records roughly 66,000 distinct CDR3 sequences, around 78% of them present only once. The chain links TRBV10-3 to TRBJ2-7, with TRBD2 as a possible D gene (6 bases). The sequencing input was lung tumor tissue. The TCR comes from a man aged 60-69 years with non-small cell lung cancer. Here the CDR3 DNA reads TGTGCCTCGGAGGGCTGGGTGGGCCGGTGGGTTCGCGAGCAGTACTTA. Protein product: CASEGWVGRWVREQYL.